This T cell receptor (beta chain) was recorded in a study of shared clonotypes between healthy human individuals. Overall study: Each donor's CD8 memory used one plate, CD8 naive two, each CD4 subset three. General study points: Blood was the sole source, and tissue repertoires probably differ. Naive subsets typically showed greater estimated richness than memory subsets.

Assay used: immunoSEQ multiplex PCR; TCRdb lists only in-frame clones, some missing. The repertoire holds a few million clones, with about 92% as singletons. To note about this clone: Its antigen remains unidentified.

Sequenced material: naive CD4+ T cells sorted from blood. The sample's subset: CD45RA+ positively selected. The sequence derives from a man aged 18-30 years in good health.

CDR3 loop: CASRAGQAHYEQYF. CDR3 DNA: TGTGCCAGCCGTGCCGGACAGGCCCACTACGAGCAGTACTTC. The rearrangement joins TRBV28 to TRBJ2-7; 7 bases fit TRBD1. V was pared by 8 bases and J by 3 bases, with 10 bases of the junction left unmatched. Per germline, CDR1 MDHEN and CDR2 SYDVKM. The CDR3 covers 14 residues.